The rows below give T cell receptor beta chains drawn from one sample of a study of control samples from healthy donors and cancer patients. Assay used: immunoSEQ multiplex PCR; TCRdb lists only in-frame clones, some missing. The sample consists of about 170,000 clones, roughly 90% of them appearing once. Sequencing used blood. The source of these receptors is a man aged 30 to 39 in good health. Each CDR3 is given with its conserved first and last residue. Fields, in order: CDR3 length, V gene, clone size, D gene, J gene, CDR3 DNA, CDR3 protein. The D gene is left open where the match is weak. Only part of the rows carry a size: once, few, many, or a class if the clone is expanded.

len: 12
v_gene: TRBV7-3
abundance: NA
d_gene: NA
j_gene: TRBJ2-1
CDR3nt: TGTGCCAGCAGCGACATTTACAATGAGCAGTTCTTC
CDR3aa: CASSDIYNEQFF

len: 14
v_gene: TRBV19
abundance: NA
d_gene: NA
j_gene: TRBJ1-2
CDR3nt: TGTGCCAGTACTCCTCTCCGGTTCTCCGATGGCTACACCTTC
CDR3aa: CASTPLRFSDGYTF

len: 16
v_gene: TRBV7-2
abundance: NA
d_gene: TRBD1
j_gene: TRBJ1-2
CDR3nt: TGTGCCAGCAGCTCAGGGACAGGGGGCTCCGGCTATGGCTATACCTTC
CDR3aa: CASSSGTGGSGYGYTF

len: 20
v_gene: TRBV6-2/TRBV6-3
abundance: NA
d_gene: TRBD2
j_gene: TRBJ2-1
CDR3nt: TGTGCCAGCAGTTACTTTTCGCCGGGACTAGCGACTAGCTCCTACAATGAGCAGTTCTTC
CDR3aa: CASSYFSPGLATSSYNEQFF

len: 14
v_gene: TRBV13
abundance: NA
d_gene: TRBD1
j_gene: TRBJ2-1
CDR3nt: TGTGCCAGCAGCTTTCTAGACAGGGCGAATGAGCAGTTCTTC
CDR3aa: CASSFLDRANEQFF

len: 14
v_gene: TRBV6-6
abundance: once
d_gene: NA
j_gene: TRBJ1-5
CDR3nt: TGTGCCAGCAGTTACCCCGGATTCAATCAGCCCCAGCATTTT
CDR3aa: CASSYPGFNQPQHF

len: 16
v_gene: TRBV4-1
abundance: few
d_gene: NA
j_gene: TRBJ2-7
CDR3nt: TGCGCCAGCAGCCAAGGTCTTACAGGGCACTCCTACGAGCAGTACTTC
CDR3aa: CASSQGLTGHSYEQYF

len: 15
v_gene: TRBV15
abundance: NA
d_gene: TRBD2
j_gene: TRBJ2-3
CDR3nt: TGTGCCACCAGCCGTTATGCGGGAGGCACAGATACGCAGTATTTT
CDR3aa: CATSRYAGGTDTQYF

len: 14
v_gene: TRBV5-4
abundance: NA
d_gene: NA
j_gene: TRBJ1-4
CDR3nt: TGTGCCAGCAGCCCCCCGGGGGAGCGGGAAAAACTGTTTTTT
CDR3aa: CASSPPGEREKLFF

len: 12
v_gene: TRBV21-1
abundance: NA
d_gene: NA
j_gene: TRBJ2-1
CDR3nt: TGTGCCAGCAGCAAAAGGGGGAATGAGCAGTTCTTC
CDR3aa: CASSKRGNEQFF

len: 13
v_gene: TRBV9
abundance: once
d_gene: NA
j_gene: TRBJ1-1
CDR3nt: TGTGCCAGCAGCGTAGCGGGGAACACTGAAGCTTTCTTT
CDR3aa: CASSVAGNTEAFF

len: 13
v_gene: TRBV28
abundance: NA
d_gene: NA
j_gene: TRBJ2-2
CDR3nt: TGTGCCAGCACGAAGGGAGACACCGGGGAGCTGTTTTTT
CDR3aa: CASTKGDTGELFF

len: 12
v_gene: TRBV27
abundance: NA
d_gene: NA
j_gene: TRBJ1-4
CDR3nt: TGTGCCAGCGGGGGTCTAAGAGAAAAACTGTTTTTT
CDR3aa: CASGGLREKLFF

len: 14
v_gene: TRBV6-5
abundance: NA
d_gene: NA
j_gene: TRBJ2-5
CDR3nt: TGTGCCAGCAGCCGCGGACGGATCCGAGAGACCCAGTACTTC
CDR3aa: CASSRGRIRETQYF

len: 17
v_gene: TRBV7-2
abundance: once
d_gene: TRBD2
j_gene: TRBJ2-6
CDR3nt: TGTGCCAGCAGCCCGCGGGGGACCTCTAGGGGGGCCAACGTCCTGACTTTC
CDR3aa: CASSPRGTSRGANVLTF

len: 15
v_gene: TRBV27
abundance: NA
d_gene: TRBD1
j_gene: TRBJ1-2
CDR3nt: TGTGCCAGCAAACTTTCAGGGGGAGAGGGCTATGGCTACACCTTC
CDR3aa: CASKLSGGEGYGYTF

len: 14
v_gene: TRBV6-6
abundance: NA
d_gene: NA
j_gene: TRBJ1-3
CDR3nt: TGTGCCAGCAGCCGATCCCTGGCTGGAAACACCATATATTTT
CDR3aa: CASSRSLAGNTIYF

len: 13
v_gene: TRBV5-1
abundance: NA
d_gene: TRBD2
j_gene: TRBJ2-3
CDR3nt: TGCGCCAGCTGGGGGACTAGTCCAGATACGCAGTATTTT
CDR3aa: CASWGTSPDTQYF

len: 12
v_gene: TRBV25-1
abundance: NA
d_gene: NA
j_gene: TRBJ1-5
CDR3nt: TGTGCCAGCAGGGGTAACGGACAGCCCCAGCATTTT
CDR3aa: CASRGNGQPQHF

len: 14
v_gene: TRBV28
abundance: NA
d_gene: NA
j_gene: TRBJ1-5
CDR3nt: TGTGCCAGCAGTTTTGCCGCAACCGGGCAGCCCCAGCATTTT
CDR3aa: CASSFAATGQPQHF

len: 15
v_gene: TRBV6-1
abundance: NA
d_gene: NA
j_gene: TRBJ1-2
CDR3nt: TGTGCCAGCAGTGAATATCAATCCGCCCCTTATGGCTACACCTTC
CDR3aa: CASSEYQSAPYGYTF

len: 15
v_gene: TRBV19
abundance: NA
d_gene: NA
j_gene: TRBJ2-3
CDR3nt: TGTGCCAGTAGTATAGACCGCCTTGGGGAGGATACGCAGTATTTT
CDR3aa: CASSIDRLGEDTQYF

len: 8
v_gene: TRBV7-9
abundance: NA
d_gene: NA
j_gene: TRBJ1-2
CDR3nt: TGTGCCGGGGATGGCTACACCTTC
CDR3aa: CAGDGYTF

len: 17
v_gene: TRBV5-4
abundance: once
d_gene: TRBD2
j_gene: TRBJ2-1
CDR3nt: TGTGCCACCACCCTATTTCCGGGACTAGCGGGGGCCAATGAGCAGTTCTTC
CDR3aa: CATTLFPGLAGANEQFF

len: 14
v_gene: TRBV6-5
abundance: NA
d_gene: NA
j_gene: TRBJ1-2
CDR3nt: TGTGCCAGCAGACGGGACACAGAAGGTTATGGCTACACCTTC
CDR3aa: CASRRDTEGYGYTF

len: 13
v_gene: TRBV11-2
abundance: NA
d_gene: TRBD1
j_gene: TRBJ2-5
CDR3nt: TGTGCCAGCAGACGGGGACAGGCAGAGACCCAGTACTTC
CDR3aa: CASRRGQAETQYF

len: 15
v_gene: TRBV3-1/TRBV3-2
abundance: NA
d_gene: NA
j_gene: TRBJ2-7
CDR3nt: TGTGCCAGCAGCCATGAGGACTGGTCTGGGTACGAGCAGTACTTC
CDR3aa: CASSHEDWSGYEQYF